This TCR beta chain was sequenced for a study of blood T cell repertoires in COVID-19. Background on the study: The United States, Italy and Spain supplied acute and convalescent COVID-19 samples. The analysed material was cDNA or gDNA that came from T cells, B-cell-depleted T cells, or PBMCs.

Profiling relied on immunoSEQ multiplex PCR, and the TCRdb table lists in-frame clones only, not all of them. The sample yields about 150,000 clones, roughly 80% seen once. A few counts support this clone. This TCR came from a woman aged 55-75 years with acute or convalescent COVID-19. Specimen: peripheral blood.

Here the CDR3 reads CASHLRQYF. In DNA form, the CDR3 reads TGTGCCAGCCACCTGCGACAGTACTTC. This chain joins TRBV14 and TRBJ2-7; D is ambiguous. V shed 8 bases and J shed 10 bases, with 9 bases lying between them. This CDR3 region has 9 residues. Germline lookup yields CDR1 SGHDN and CDR2 FVKESK. The whole variable domain, remainder taken from reference TRBV14 and TRBJ2-7, is EAGVTQFPSHSVIEKGQTVTLRCDPISGHDNLYWYRRVMGKEIKFLLHFVKESKQDESGMPNNRFLAERTGGTYSTLKVQPAELEDSGVYFCASHLRQYFGPGTRLTVT.